These T cell receptor beta chains were read from a single sample in a study of control samples from healthy donors and cancer patients. This table comes from immunoSEQ multiplex PCR, and its TCRdb copy is limited to in-frame clones, with some not included. Of 120,000 or so clones detected, around 92% appear once; the ten largest clones hold 40%. Sequencing input: blood. These receptor sequences come from a middle-aged man in good health. The conserved cysteine and the conserved F or W are not part of the CDR3 here. A D gene is named only where the DNA matches it firmly. The size of a clone is reported for some rows only, either as once, few or many, or as a class for expanded clones.

V,size,D,J,CDR3
TRBV9,NA,NA,TRBJ1-5,ASSVAQGQPQH
TRBV7-8,NA,TRBD1,TRBJ1-2,ASSRKTGTHGYT
TRBV11-2,once,TRBD2,TRBJ2-1,ASRVAGGRREQF
TRBV6-5,NA,TRBD1,TRBJ2-5,ASSYSGQGGQETQY
TRBV4-3,NA,TRBD1,TRBJ1-5,ASSQDLPGTGRLDSNQPQH
TRBV23-1,NA,NA,TRBJ1-2,ASTRGGRPFFGYGYT
TRBV5-1,NA,NA,TRBJ2-5,ASSLAGIDQETQY
TRBV11-2,NA,TRBD1,TRBJ1-1,ASREGARNTEAF
TRBV5-1,once,TRBD1,TRBJ1-3,ASSPRTGGSGNTIY
TRBV5-4,NA,NA,TRBJ1-1,ASSLEGSQGNTEAF
TRBV6-5,NA,NA,TRBJ1-3,ASSYEAGYGNTIY
TRBV12-3/TRBV12-4,NA,TRBD1,TRBJ2-5,ASRDRDQETQY
TRBV9,once,NA,TRBJ2-6,ASSWAPRLAGANVLT
TRBV7-9,NA,NA,TRBJ2-3,ASSPQGGSTDTQY
TRBV10-3,NA,NA,TRBJ2-7,AINSGTPTYEQY
TRBV9,NA,NA,TRBJ1-2,ASSVDGRPFYGYT
TRBV30,NA,NA,TRBJ1-4,AWSTSGPPNEKLF
TRBV27,once,NA,TRBJ2-2,ASRWGFNTGELF
TRBV19,once,NA,TRBJ2-7,ASSTTYEQY
TRBV6-1,NA,NA,TRBJ2-2,ASSDGSANTGELF
TRBV6-6,NA,NA,TRBJ2-1,ASSYPDGPYNEQF
TRBV2,NA,NA,TRBJ2-5,ASSTPRDTYQETQY
TRBV3-1/TRBV3-2,NA,TRBD1,TRBJ1-5,ASSLDRGSGQPQH
TRBV2,once,TRBD1,TRBJ2-7,ASAGQGSEQY
TRBV2,NA,TRBD2,TRBJ2-2,ASSYPRGGSGTGELF
TRBV9,NA,TRBD1,TRBJ1-1,ASSVGTGSGTEAF
TRBV27,NA,TRBD1,TRBJ2-7,ASSFGQGEYEQY
TRBV6-1,NA,NA,TRBJ1-2,ASSEQGRYGYT
TRBV7-2,NA,TRBD2,TRBJ2-1,ASSSLSGSYNEQF
TRBV29-1,NA,NA,TRBJ2-7,SVEDRGGVYEQY
TRBV25-1,NA,TRBD2,TRBJ2-5,ASSESGRGGTETQY
TRBV19,NA,NA,TRBJ1-2,ASGGGGNYGYT
TRBV12-3/TRBV12-4,few,NA,TRBJ1-5,ASSFWGQPQH
TRBV18,NA,NA,TRBJ1-3,ASSPVFRNTIY
TRBV6-5,NA,TRBD1,TRBJ1-3,ASRNSGGASGNTIY
TRBV11-2,NA,TRBD2,TRBJ2-5,ASSLAGGNQETQY
TRBV30,once,NA,TRBJ1-1,AWREGDTEAF
TRBV7-2,NA,NA,TRBJ2-2,ASRRQGRELF
TRBV30,NA,TRBD2,TRBJ2-1,AWTGKRGGSTVYEQF
TRBV9,once,NA,TRBJ2-3,ASSALEPDTQY
TRBV6-4,NA,NA,TRBJ2-2,ASSEGLTGELF
TRBV9,NA,NA,TRBJ2-3,ASSVAGSTDTQY
TRBV13,NA,NA,TRBJ2-3,ASSLFQLGTDTQY
TRBV7-2,NA,TRBD2,TRBJ2-5,ASSSRTSGGAWETQY
TRBV4-2,NA,TRBD1,TRBJ1-2,ASSQSDRGRNYGYT
TRBV27,NA,NA,TRBJ2-5,ASSSRLGNQETQY
TRBV12-3/TRBV12-4,few,NA,TRBJ1-1,ASSRGQNTEAF
TRBV15,NA,TRBD1,TRBJ1-2,ATRDRPNYGYT
TRBV2,NA,TRBD2,TRBJ2-7,ASSLAGGLLKQY